This T cell receptor beta chain is from a study of shared clonotypes between healthy human individuals. Study-wide findings and caveats: Shared clonotypes: approximately 4.5% naive CD4, 3.5% to 4% naive CD8, 2.3% memory CD4, over 0.3% memory CD8.

CDR3 length equals 15 residues. CDR1 is ENHRY and CDR2 is SYGVKD in the germline V gene. After removal of 4 bases from V and 7 bases from J, the junction contained 5 bases not matched to a gene. Of note for this clone: Its target is unknown.

Researchers divided each subset's genomic DNA evenly across several immunoSEQ plates. Clones were read by immunoSEQ multiplex PCR, and TCRdb kept only the in-frame ones, dropping some. The sample has approximately 320,000 clones; 74% are singletons. The chain has TRBV10-3 and TRBJ2-1, with 12 bases identical to TRBD2. The sequenced material came from memory CD4+ T cells sorted from blood. The subset here: CD45RA-negative fraction. The clonotype comes from a man aged 30-40 years in good health. The CDR3 DNA reads as TGTGCCATCAGTGTGCTAGCGGGAGGGGGGAATGAGCAGTTCTTC. This translates into CAISVLAGGGNEQFF.